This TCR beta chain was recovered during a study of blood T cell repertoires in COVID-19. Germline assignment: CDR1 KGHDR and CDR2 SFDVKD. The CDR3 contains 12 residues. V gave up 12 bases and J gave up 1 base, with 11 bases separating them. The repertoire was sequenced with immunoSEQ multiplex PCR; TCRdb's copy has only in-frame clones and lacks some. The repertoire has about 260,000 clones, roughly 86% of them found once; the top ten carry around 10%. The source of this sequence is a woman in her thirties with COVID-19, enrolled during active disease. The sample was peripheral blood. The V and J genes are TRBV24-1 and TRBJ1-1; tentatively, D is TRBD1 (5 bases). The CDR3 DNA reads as TGTGCCTCCCGTGGGGCGAACACTGAAGCTTTCTTT. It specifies CASRGANTEAFF.